One and the same sample provided the 11 T cell receptor beta chains below, sequenced in a study of CD8 T cells in Susac syndrome. cDNA came from around 0.5 to 1 ug RNA primed by random hexamers. TCRdb re-derived calls from the immunoSEQ multiplex PCR reads in MiXCR, one entry per CDR3 protein. The sample has 150,000 or so distinct CDR3 sequences; nearly 97% are singletons. The sequenced material came from CD8+ T cells from PBMCs. These receptors all come from a human donor with multiple sclerosis.

V usage is TRBV19 and J usage is TRBJ1-1; a possible D gene is TRBD1 (5 bases). The CDR3 loop spans 12 amino acids. V was pared by 7 bases and J by 5 bases, with 11 bases between. Germline V gene data show CDR1 as LNHDA and CDR2 as SQIVND (reference sequence). In nucleotides, the CDR3 is TGTGCCAGTAATGAGGGGAGTACTGAAGCTTTCTTT. It yields the protein CASNEGSTEAFF. The variable domain in full, completed from reference TRBV19 and TRBJ1-1, reads DGGITQSPKYLFRKEGQNVTLSCEQNLNHDAMYWYRQDPGQGLRLIYYSQIVNDFQKGDIAEGYSVSREKKESFPLTVTSAQKNPTAFYLCASNEGSTEAFFGQGTRLTVV.

V is TRBV5-6 and J is TRBJ2-1; 8 nucleotides agree with TRBD1. The CDR3 contains 14 residues. V shed 3 bases and J 9 bases; nucleotides not matched to a gene: 8. Per the germline V gene, CDR1 is SGHDT and CDR2 is YYEEEE. CDR3 bases: TGTGCCAGCAGCTATGGACAGGGAGCGAGTGAGCAGTTCTTC. It codes for CASSYGQGASEQFF.

This clonotype was picked up one time. The CDR3 DNA reads TGTGCCAGCAGTCCACTTCGGGACTCTATATCCTTGAACACTGAAGCTTTCTTT. It yields the protein CASSPLRDSISLNTEAFF. The V call is TRBV28, the J call TRBJ1-1; maybe TRBD1 (5 bases). Germline V gene data show CDR1 as MDHEN and CDR2 as SYDVKM. The CDR3 totals 18 residues. V was cut by 5 bases and J by 0 bases, with 22 bases left in between. Complete variable domain (other parts from reference TRBV28 and TRBJ1-1): DVKVTQSSRYLVKRTGEKVFLECVQDMDHENMFWYRQDPGLGLRLIYFSYDVKMKEKGDIPEGYSVSREKKERFSLILESASTNQTSMYLCASSPLRDSISLNTEAFFGQGTRLTVV.

The V and J genes are TRBV7-3 and TRBJ1-6, with D tentatively TRBD1 (5 bases). Germline assignment: CDR1 SGHTA and CDR2 FQGTGA. This CDR3 has 14 amino acids. Deletions cut 5 bases from V and 9 bases from J, with 14 bases between. DNA of the CDR3: TGTGCCAGCAGCCCCGTGGGGGGAGGTTCACCCCTCCACTTT. Its translation is CASSPVGGGSPLHF. Full variable domain (outside the CDR3, taken from reference TRBV7-3 and TRBJ1-6): GAGVSQTPSNKVTEKGKYVELRCDPISGHTALYWYRQSLGQGPEFLIYFQGTGAADDSGLPNDRFFAVRPEGSVSTLKIQRTERGDSAVYLCASSPVGGGSPLHFGNGTRLTVT.

About this clonotype: The junction differs from germline at one of its ends, possibly a read error. V usage is TRBV29-1 and J usage is TRBJ2-1; no clear D gene. This CDR3 has 12 amino acids. The germline V gene has CDR1 SQVTM and CDR2 ANQGSEA. DNA for the CDR3: TGCAGCGGTGAATCTAATTACAATGAGCAGTTCTTC. Its protein product is CSGESNYNEQFF.

The CDR3 DNA reads TGTGCCAGCAGCCAAGACAGTCCTGCAGCCCTCCACTTT. Translating gives CASSQDSPAALHF. The chain recombines TRBV3-1 with TRBJ1-6; unclear D gene. The CDR3 consists of 13 residues. V dropped 0 bases and J dropped 14 bases, with 11 bases sitting between them. The V gene's germline CDR1 is LGHDT and CDR2 YNNKEL (reference sequence).

The genes are TRBV20-1 and TRBJ2-3, with D perhaps TRBD2 (6 bases). Germline V gene sequence: CDR1 DFQATT, CDR2 SNEGSKA (reference sequence). The germline V and J ends were trimmed by 5 bases and 2 bases, with 11 bases remaining between them. This CDR3 has 13 residues. In nucleotides, the CDR3 is TGCAGTGCTCGGGACTTCTCCACAGATACGCAGTATTTT. Protein: CSARDFSTDTQYF.

The gene calls are TRBV9 and TRBJ1-2; D unclear. CDR1 SGDLS and CDR2 YYNGEE come from the germline V gene. CDR3 length: 14 amino acids. Trimming stripped 4 bases from V and 2 bases from J, with 12 bases between. The CDR3 loop reads CASSFLDGNYGYTF. The CDR3 nucleotides are TGTGCCAGCAGCTTTTTGGACGGGAACTATGGCTACACCTTC.

The V call is TRBV6-5, the J call TRBJ2-5; D perhaps matches TRBD2 (5 bases). Per germline, CDR1 MNHEY and CDR2 SVGAGI. Trimming left V 0 bases short and J 5 bases short, with 10 bases between. The CDR3 consists of 14 residues. The CDR3 coding sequence is TGTGCCAGCAGTTACTCTAGCGTTGGGGAGACCCAGTACTTC. Translating it yields CASSYSSVGETQYF.

The rearrangement links TRBV5-1 to TRBJ2-7, with D maybe TRBD2 (6 bases). Per germline, CDR1 SGHRS and CDR2 YFSETQ. There are 11 residues in the CDR3. V shed 5 bases and J shed 3 bases, with 6 bases lying between them. CDR3 loop: CASREGYEQYF. CDR3 DNA sequence: TGCGCCAGCAGGGAGGGCTACGAGCAGTACTTC.

The gene calls are TRBV20-1 and TRBJ2-1; D might be TRBD2 (5 bases). The germline CDR1 and CDR2 sequences are DFQATT and SNEGSKA (reference sequence). With 6 bases removed from V and 0 bases from J, the gap between germline ends came to 6 bases. This CDR3 spans 12 amino acids. CDR3 sequence (DNA): TGCAGTGCCCGGGACTCCTACAATGAGCAGTTCTTC. Amino acid sequence: CSARDSYNEQFF.